The clone carrying this T cell receptor beta chain has ten or more counts. The antigen is unknown. This CDR3 spans 18 amino acids. CDR1 and CDR2 from the germline V gene are SGHTA and FQGNSA. Trimming at V came to 5 bases and at J to 0 bases, leaving 12 bases not matched to a gene. The sample originates from a study of T cells in Graves' hyperthyroidism and ophthalmopathy. Overall study context: Peripheral blood sampling occurred at initial diagnosis, before any treatment.

Regions amplified from RNA transcripts were the TCR beta CDR3 regions. The TCR CDR3 first-round RT-PCR relied on the HTBI primer set. MiXCR, run by TCRdb on the multiplex PCR reads, gives a single entry per CDR3 protein. The repertoire holds hundreds of thousands of distinct CDR3 sequences, about 25% seen once, with roughly a third in the top ten. Study outcomes and limitations: Most clonotypes expanded in the thyroid (above 0.001) were also present in blood.

The chain links TRBV7-2 to TRBJ2-7; 11 bases align to TRBD2. The receptor was derived from a woman aged 40 to 55 with Graves' ophthalmopathy. Sequencing was carried out using blood. In nucleotides, the CDR3 is TGTGCCAGCAGCCAACTAGCGGGAGTGGGGCTCGGCTCCTACGAGCAGTACTTC. This gives the protein CASSQLAGVGLGSYEQYF. The variable domain in full, with the rest retrieved from reference TRBV7-2 and TRBJ2-7, is GAGVSQSPSNKVTEKGKDVELRCDPISGHTALYWYRQSLGQGLEFLIYFQGNSAPDKSGLPSDRFSAERTGGSVSTLTIQRTQQEDSAVYLCASSQLAGVGLGSYEQYFGPGTRLTVT.